This T cell receptor beta chain was documented in a study of radiation and T cells in renal cell carcinoma. Study-level results: No pretreatment tumor biopsies were available for baseline clonotypes. Top tumor clonotypes rose in blood 2 weeks post-radiation, then contracted.

Notes on this clone: As yet, its antigen is unknown.

The repertoire was sequenced with immunoSEQ multiplex PCR; TCRdb's copy has only in-frame clones and lacks some. The sample shows roughly 64,000 clones, approximately 80% of them seen only once. Time point: blood 4 weeks post-SBRT, at nephrectomy. Treatment: 15 Gy SBRT to primary tumor, nephrectomy 4 weeks later. Serial blood draws occurred at baseline and 2 and 4 weeks post-SBRT. This renal cell carcinoma was of the clear cell type. The CDR3 loop spans 15 amino acids. CDR1 and CDR2 from the germline V gene are SEHNR and FQNEAQ (reference sequence). V lost 1 base to trimming and J lost 8 bases, with 15 bases between them.

Material: blood, obtained from a patient whose treatment included radiotherapy and nephrectomy. This receptor was taken from a man in his 60s with renal cell carcinoma. The V call is TRBV7-9, the J call TRBJ2-1; D is possibly TRBD1 or TRBD2 (7 bases each). This CDR3 reads CASSLDGRGRDEQFF. The CDR3 DNA follows: TGTGCCAGCAGCTTAGATGGGAGGGGGCGAGATGAGCAGTTCTTC.